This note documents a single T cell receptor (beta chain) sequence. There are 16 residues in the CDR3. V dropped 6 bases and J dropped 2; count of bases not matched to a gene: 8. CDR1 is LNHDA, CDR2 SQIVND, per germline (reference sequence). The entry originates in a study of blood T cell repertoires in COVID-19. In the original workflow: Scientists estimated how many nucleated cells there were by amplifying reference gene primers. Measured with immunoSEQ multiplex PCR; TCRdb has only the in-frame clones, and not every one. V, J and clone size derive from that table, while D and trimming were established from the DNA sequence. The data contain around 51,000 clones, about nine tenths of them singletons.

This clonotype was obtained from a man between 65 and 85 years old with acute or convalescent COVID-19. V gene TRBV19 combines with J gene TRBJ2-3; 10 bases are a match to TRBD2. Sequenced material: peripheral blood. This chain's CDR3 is CASSSNSGGPTDTQYF. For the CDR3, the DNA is TGTGCCAGTAGCTCCAATAGCGGGGGGCCCACAGATACGCAGTATTTT.